This record looks at one TCR beta chain sequence and its context. Its antigen remains unidentified. Per individual sample, total RNA of at least 5 micrograms was extracted. Looked up from germline, CDR1 is MGHDK and CDR2 is SYGVNS. V was shortened by 4 bases and J by 5 bases, with 8 bases between the two germline ends. The CDR3 consists of 12 residues. A sample-barcoded 5' primer and a J-beta primer mix were used in a second PCR of roughly 6 to 12 cycles. A 12-random-nucleotide template-switch adaptor tagged each cDNA molecule. TCRdb re-derived calls from the 5' RACE reads in MiXCR, one entry per CDR3 protein. The table lists 850,000 to 1,300,000 distinct CDR3 sequences, around 43% of them singletons. This record comes from a study of blood T cells in healthy people across ages. Points from the study as a whole: Investigators viewed diversity estimates from one million T cells as underestimates, the study reported.

The clonotype comes from an older woman in good health. The sample taken for sequencing was blood. This chain joins TRBV25-1 and TRBJ1-1; unclear D gene. The CDR3 protein is CASSATVTEAFF. The CDR3 DNA is TGTGCCAGCAGTGCGACCGTTACTGAAGCTTTCTTT.